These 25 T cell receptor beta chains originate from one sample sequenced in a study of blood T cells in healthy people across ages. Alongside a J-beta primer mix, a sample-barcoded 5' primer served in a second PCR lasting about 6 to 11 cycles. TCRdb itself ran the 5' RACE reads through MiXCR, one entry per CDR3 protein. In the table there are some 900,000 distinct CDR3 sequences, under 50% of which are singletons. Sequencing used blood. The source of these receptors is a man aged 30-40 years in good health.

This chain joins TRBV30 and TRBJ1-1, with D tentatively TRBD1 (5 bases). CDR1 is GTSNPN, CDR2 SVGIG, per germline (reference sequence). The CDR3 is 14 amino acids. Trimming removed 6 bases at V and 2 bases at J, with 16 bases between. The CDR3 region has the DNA TGTGCCTGCCCAAAGATGACAGATAACACTGAAGCTTTCTTT. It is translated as CACPKMTDNTEAFF.

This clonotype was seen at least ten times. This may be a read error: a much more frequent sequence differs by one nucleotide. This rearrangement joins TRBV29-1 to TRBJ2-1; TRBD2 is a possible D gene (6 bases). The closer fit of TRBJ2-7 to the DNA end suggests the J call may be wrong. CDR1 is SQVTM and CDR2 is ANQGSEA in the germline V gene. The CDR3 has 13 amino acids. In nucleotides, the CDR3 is TGCAGCGTTGGCGGGGTCTCCTACAATGAGCAGTACTTC. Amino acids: CSVGGVSYNEQYF.

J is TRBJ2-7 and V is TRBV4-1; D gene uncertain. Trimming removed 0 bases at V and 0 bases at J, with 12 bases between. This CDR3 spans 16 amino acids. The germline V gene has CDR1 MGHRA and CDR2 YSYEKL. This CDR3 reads CASSQDRGPSSYEQYF. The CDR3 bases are TGCGCCAGCAGCCAAGATCGCGGACCGAGCTCCTACGAGCAGTACTTC.

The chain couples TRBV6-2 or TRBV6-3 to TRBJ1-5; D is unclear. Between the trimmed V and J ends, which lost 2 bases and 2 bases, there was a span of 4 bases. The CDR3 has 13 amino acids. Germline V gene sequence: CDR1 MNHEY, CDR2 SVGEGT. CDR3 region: CASSYMGNQPQHF. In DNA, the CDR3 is TGTGCCAGCAGTTACATGGGCAATCAGCCCCAGCATTTT.

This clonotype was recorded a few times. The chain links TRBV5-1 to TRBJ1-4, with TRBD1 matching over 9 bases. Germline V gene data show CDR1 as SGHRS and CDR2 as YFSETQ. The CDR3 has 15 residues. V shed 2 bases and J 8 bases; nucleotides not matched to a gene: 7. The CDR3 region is CASSFYPGTGEKLFF. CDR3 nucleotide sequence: TGCGCCAGCAGCTTCTACCCCGGGACAGGGGAAAAACTGTTTTTT.

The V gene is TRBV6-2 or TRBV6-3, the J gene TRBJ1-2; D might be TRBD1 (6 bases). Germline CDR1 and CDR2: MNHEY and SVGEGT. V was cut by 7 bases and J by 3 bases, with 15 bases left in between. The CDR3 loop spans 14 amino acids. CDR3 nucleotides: TGTGCCAGCACGGGTCGACAGGAGTACTATGGCTACACCTTC. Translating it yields CASTGRQEYYGYTF.

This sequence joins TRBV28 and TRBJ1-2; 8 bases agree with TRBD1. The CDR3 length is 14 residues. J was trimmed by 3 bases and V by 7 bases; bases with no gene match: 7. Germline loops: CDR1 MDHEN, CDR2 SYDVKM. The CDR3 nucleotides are TGTGCCAGCAAACAGGGGGGGAAGGACTATGGCTACACCTTC. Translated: CASKQGGKDYGYTF.

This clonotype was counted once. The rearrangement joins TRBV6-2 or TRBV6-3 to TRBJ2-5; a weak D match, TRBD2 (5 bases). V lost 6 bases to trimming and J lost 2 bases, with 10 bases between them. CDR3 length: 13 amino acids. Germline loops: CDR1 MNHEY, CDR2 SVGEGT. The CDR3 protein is CASRGDTQETQYF. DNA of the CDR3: TGTGCCAGCAGGGGAGACACACAAGAGACCCAGTACTTC.

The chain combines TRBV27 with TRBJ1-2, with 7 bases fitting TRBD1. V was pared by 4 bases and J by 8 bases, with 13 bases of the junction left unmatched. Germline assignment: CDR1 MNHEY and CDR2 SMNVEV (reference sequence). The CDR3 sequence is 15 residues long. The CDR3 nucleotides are TGTGCCAGCAGTTACCGACAGGGACCCCCCTGGGGCTACACCTTC. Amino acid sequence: CASSYRQGPPWGYTF.

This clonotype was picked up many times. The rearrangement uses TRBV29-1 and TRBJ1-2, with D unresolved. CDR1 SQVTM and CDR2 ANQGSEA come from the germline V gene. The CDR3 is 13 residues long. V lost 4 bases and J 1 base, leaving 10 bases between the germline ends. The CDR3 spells CSVALGLNYGYTF. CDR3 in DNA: TGCAGCGTTGCCCTCGGACTTAACTATGGCTACACCTTC. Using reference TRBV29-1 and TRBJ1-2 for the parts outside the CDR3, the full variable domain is SAVISQKPSRDICQRGTSLTIQCQVDSQVTMMFWYRQQPGQSLTLIATANQGSEATYESGFVIDKFPISRPNLTFSTLTVSNMSPEDSSIYLCSVALGLNYGYTFGSGTRLTVV.

DNA for the CDR3: TGCAGTACTCTTCGGGGGACAGGGACCTCTCAAGAGCAGTACTTC. Encoded protein: CSTLRGTGTSQEQYF. V usage is TRBV20-1 and J usage is TRBJ2-7; 9 bases fit TRBD1. The V gene end was trimmed by 8 bases and the J gene end by 7 bases; junction bases not matched to a gene: 18. CDR1 DFQATT and CDR2 SNEGSKA come from the germline V gene (reference sequence). The CDR3 contains 15 residues.

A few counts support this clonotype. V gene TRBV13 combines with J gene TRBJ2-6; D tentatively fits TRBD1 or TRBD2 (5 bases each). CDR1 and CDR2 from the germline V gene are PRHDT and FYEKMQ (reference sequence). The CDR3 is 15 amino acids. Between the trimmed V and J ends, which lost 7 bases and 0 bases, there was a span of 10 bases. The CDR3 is CASTGAGSGANVLTF. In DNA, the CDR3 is TGTGCCAGCACCGGGGCGGGCTCTGGGGCCAACGTCCTGACTTTC.

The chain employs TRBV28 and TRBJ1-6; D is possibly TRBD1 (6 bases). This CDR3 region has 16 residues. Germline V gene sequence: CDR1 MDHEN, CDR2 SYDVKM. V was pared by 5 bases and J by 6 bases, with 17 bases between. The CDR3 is CASSQTQGLGNSPLHF. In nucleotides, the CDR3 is TGTGCCAGCAGTCAGACGCAGGGGTTGGGTAATTCACCCCTCCACTTT.

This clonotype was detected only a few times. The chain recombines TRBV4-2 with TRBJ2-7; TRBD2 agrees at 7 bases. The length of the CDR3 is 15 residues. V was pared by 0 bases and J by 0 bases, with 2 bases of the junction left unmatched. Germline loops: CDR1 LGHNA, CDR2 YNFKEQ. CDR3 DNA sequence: TGTGCCAGCAGCCAAGAGGGGGGGAGCTCCTACGAGCAGTACTTC. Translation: CASSQEGGSSYEQYF.

In nucleotides, the CDR3 is TGTGCCAGCACACACGTACCGACAGGGCGAGAGACCCAGTACTTC. Its protein is CASTHVPTGRETQYF. The chain joins TRBV3-1 to TRBJ2-5, with 7 bases identical to TRBD1. The CDR3 is 15 amino acids. Losses at the gene ends were 7 bases for V and 4 bases for J; bases not matched to a gene: 12. CDR1 and CDR2 (germline): LGHDT, YNNKEL (reference sequence).

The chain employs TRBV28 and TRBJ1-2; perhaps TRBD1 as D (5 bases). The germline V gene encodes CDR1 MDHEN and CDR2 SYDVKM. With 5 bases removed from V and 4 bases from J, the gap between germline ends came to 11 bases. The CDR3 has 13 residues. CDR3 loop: CASSELQVYGYTF. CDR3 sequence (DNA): TGTGCCAGCAGTGAGCTACAGGTCTATGGCTACACCTTC.

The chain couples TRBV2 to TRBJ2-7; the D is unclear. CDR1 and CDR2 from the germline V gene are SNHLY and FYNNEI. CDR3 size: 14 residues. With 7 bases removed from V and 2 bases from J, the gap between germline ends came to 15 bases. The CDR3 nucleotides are TGTGCCAGCAACAACAATGCAGGCCCCTACGAGCAGTACTTC. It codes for CASNNNAGPYEQYF. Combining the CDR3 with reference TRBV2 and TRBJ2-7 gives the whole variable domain EPEVTQTPSHQVTQMGQEVILRCVPISNHLYFYWYRQILGQKVEFLVSFYNNEISEKSEIFDDQFSVERPDGSNFTLKIRSTKLEDSAMYFCASNNNAGPYEQYFGPGTRLTVT.

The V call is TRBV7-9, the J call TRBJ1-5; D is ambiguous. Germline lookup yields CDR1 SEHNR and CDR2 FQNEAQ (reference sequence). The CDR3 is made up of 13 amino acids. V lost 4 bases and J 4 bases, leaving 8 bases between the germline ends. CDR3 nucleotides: TGTGCCAGCAGCTCAATCCGAAATCAGCCCCAGCATTTT. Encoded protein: CASSSIRNQPQHF. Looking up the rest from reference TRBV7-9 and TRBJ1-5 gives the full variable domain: DTGVSQNPRHKITKRGQNVTFRCDPISEHNRLYWYRQTLGQGPEFLTYFQNEAQLEKSRLLSDRFSAERPKGSFSTLEIQRTEQGDSAMYLCASSSIRNQPQHFGDGTRLSIL.

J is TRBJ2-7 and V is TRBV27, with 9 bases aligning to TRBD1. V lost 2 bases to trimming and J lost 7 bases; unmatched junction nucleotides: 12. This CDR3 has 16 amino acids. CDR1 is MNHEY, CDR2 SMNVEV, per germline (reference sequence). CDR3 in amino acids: CASSLRTRDRVNEQYF. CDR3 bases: TGTGCCAGCAGTTTACGGACCCGGGACAGGGTTAATGAGCAGTACTTC.

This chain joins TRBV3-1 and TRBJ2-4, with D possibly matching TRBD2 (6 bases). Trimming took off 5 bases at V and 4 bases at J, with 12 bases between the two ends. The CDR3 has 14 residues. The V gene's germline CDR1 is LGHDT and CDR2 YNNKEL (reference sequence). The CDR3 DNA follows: TGTGCCAGCAGCTTGGCGGGGCCGAAAAACATTCAGTACTTC. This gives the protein CASSLAGPKNIQYF.

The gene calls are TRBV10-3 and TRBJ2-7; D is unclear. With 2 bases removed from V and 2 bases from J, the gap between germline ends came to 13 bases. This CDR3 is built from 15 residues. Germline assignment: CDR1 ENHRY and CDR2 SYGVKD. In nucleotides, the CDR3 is TGTGCCATCAGTGAGGTTACAACCCGAACCTACGAGCAGTACTTC. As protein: CAISEVTTRTYEQYF.

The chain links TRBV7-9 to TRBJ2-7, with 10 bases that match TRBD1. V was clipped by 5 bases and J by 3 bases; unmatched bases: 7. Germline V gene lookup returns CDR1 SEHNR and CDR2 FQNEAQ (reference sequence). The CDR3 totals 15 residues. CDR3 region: CASSPRTGGFYEQYF. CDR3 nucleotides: TGTGCCAGCAGCCCGCGGACAGGGGGTTTCTACGAGCAGTACTTC.

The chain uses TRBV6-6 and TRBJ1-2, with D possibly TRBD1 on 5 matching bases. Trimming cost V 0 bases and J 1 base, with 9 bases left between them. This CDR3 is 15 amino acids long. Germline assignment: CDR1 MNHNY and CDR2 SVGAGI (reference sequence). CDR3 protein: CASSYSGQINYGYTF. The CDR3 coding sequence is TGTGCCAGCAGTTACTCGGGGCAGATTAACTATGGCTACACCTTC.

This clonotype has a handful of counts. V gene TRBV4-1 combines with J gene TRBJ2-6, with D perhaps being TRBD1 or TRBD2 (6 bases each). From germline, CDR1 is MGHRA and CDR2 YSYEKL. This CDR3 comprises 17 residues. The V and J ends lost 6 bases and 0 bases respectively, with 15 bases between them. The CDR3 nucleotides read TGCGCCAGCAGGAGACAGGAGGGCAGCTCTGGGGCCAACGTCCTGACTTTC. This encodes CASRRQEGSSGANVLTF.

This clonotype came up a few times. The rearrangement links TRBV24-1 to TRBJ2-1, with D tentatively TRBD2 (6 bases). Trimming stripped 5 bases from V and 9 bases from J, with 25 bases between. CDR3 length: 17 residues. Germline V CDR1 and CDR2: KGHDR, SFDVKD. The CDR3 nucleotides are TGTGCCACCAGTGGGGTTGTGGGGGGAATGGTGGTCGGTGAGCAGTTCTTC. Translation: CATSGVVGGMVVGEQFF.